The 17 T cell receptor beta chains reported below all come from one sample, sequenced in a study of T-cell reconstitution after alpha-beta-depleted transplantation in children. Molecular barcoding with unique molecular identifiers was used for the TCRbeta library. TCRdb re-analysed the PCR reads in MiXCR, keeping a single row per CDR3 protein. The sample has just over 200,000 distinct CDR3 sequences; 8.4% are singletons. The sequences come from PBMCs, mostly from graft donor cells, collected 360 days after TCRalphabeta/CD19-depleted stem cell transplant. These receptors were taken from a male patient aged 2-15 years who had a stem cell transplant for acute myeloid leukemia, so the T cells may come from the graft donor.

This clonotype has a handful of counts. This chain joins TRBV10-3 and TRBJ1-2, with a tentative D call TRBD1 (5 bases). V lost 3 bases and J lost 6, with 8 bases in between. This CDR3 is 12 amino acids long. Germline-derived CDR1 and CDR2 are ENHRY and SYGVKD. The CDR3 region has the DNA TGTGCCATCAGTGATTGGGGGGATGGCTACACCTTC. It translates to CAISDWGDGYTF.

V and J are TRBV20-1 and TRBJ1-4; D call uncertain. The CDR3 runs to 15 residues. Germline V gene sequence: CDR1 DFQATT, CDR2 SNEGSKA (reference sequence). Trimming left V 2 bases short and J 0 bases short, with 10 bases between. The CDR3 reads CSARPDGSTNEKLFF. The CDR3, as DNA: TGCAGTGCTAGACCGGACGGGTCAACTAATGAAAAACTGTTTTTT.

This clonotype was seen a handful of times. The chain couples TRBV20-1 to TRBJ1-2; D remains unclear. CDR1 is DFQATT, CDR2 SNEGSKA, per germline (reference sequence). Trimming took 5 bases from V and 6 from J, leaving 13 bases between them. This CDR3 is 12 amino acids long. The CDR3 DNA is TGCAGTGCTTCGGACCCCGGGCATGGCTACACCTTC. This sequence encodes CSASDPGHGYTF.

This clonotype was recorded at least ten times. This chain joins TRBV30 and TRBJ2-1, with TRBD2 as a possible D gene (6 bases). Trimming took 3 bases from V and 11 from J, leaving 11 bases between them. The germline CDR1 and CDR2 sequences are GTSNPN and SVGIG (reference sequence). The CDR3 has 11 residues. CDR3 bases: TGTGCCTGGAGAACCGCGGGAAAGCAGTTCTTC. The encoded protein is CAWRTAGKQFF.

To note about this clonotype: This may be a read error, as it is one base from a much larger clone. CDR3 DNA: TGCACCAGCTCAAGGTCTCCTTACAATGAGCAGTTCTTC. Translating it yields CTSSRSPYNEQFF. The chain joins TRBV5-1 to TRBJ2-1; D remains ambiguous. CDR1 is SGHRS, CDR2 YFSETQ, per germline. The CDR3 is 13 residues long.

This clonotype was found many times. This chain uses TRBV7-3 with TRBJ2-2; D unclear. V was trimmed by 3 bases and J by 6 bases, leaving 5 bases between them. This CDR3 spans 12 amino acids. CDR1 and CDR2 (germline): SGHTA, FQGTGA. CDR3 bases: TGTGCCAGCAGCTTTGGGTCCGGGGAGCTGTTTTTT. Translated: CASSFGSGELFF.

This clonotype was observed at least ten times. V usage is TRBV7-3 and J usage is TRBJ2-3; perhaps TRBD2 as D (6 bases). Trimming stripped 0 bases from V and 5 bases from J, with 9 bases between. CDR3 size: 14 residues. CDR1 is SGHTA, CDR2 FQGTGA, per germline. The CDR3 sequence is CASSLTGGEDTQYF. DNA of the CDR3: TGTGCCAGCAGCTTAACAGGAGGGGAAGATACGCAGTATTTT.

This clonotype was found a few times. The CDR3: CASSMENREVQETQYF. The CDR3 coding sequence is TGTGCCAGTAGTATGGAGAACAGGGAGGTGCAAGAGACCCAGTACTTC. The genes are TRBV19 and TRBJ2-5; D possibly uses TRBD1 or TRBD2 (6 bases each). CDR1 and CDR2 (germline): LNHDA, SQIVND (reference sequence). The CDR3 consists of 16 residues. The ends were cut back, 3 bases at V and 2 bases at J, with 16 bases in the middle.

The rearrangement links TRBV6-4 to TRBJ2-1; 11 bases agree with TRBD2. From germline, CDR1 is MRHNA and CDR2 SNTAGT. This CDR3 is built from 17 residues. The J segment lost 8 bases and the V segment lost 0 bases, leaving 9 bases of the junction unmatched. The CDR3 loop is CASSDSRLAGGIDEQFF. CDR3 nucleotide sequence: TGTGCCAGCAGTGACTCGCGGCTAGCGGGAGGTATCGATGAGCAGTTCTTC.

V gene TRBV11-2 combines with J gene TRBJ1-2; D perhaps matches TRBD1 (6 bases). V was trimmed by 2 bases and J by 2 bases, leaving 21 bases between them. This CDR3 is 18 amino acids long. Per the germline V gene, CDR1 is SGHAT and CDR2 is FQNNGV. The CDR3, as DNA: TGTGCCAGCAGCTTAAGTGGTTTCGCGGGACAAGACAACTATGGCTACACCTTC. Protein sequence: CASSLSGFAGQDNYGYTF.

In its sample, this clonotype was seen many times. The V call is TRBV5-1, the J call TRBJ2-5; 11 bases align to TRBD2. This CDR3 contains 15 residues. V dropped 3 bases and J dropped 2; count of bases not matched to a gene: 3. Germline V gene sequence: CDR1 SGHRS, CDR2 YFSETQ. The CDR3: CASSWGTSGQETQYF. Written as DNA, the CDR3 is TGCGCCAGCAGCTGGGGGACTAGCGGACAAGAGACCCAGTACTTC.

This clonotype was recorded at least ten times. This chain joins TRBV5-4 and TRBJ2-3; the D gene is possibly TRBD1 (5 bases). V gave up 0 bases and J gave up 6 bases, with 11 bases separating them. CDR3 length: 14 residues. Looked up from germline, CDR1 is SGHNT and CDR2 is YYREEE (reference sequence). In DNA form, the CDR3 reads TGTGCCAGCAGCTTGGGCAGGGTAACGGATACGCAGTATTTT. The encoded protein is CASSLGRVTDTQYF.

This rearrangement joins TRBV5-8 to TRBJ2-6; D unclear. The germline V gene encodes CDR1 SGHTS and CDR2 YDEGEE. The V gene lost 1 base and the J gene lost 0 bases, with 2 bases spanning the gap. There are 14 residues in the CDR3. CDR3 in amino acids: CASSLYSGANVLTF. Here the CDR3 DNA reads TGTGCCAGCAGCTTGTACTCTGGGGCCAACGTCCTGACTTTC.

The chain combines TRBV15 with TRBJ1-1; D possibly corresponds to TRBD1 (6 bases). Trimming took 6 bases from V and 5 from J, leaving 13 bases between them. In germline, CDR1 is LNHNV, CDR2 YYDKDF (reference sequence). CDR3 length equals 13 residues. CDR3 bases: TGTGCCACCAGAGTGGGGGCGAGGACTGAAGCTTTCTTT. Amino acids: CATRVGARTEAFF.

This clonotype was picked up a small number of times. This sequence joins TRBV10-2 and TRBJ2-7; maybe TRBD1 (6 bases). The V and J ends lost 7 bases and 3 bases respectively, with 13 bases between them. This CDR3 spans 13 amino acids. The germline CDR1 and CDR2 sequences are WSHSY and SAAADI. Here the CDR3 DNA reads TGCGCCAGCACCCAAGGGGGTGGCTACGAGCAGTACGTC. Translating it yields CASTQGGGYEQYV.

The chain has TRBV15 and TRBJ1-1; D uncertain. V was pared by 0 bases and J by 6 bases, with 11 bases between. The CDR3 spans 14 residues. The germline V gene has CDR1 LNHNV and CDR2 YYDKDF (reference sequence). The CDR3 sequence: CATSRDLDGAEAFF. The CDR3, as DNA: TGTGCCACCAGCAGAGATCTGGATGGAGCTGAAGCTTTCTTT.

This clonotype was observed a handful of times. DNA for the CDR3: TGCAGTGCTCTCGGTCGCGGGGCAGAGAACACTGAAGCTTTCTTT. It translates to CSALGRGAENTEAFF. The J gene is TRBJ1-1, the V gene TRBV20-1, with D maybe TRBD1 (5 bases). The CDR3 spans 15 residues. Trimming stripped 5 bases from V and 1 base from J, with 17 bases between. CDR1 is DFQATT and CDR2 is SNEGSKA in the germline V gene (reference sequence).